This TCR beta chain derives from a study of blood T cell repertoires in COVID-19. CDR1 MGHRA and CDR2 YSYEKL come from the germline V gene. This CDR3 has 20 residues. J gave up 3 bases and V 1 base, and 11 bases lay outside the gene matches. Participant age was roughly 18 to 95 years, and participants resided in approximately 24 US areas. Cohort placement rested on clinical history that participants reported themselves. Two negative PCRs, clearance, or symptom resolution were required of recovered Cohort 3 donors. Measured with immunoSEQ multiplex PCR; TCRdb has only the in-frame clones, and not every one. The sample lists 250,000 to 350,000 clones; about 92% were seen once.

The sequencing sample was made of PBMCs or T cells enriched from blood (not recorded which). The sequence was obtained from a man in his fifties or sixties who had recovered from COVID-19. V usage is TRBV4-1 and J usage is TRBJ2-1; 14 bases agree with TRBD2. For the CDR3, the DNA is TGCGCCAGCAGCCAAGTAAGTGTGGGACTAGCGGGAGTGAGCTACAATGAGCAGTTCTTC. It specifies CASSQVSVGLAGVSYNEQFF.